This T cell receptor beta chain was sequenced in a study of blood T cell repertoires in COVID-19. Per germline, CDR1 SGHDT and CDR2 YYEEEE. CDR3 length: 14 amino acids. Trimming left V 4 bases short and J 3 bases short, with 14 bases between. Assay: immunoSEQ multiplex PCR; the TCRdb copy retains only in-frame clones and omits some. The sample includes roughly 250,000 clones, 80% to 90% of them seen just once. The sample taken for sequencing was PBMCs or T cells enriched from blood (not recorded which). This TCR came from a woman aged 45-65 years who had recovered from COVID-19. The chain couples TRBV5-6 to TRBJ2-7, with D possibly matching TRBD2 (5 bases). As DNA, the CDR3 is TGTGCCAGCAGCCCCCCAAGCGGCCACTACGAGCAGTACTTC. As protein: CASSPPSGHYEQYF.